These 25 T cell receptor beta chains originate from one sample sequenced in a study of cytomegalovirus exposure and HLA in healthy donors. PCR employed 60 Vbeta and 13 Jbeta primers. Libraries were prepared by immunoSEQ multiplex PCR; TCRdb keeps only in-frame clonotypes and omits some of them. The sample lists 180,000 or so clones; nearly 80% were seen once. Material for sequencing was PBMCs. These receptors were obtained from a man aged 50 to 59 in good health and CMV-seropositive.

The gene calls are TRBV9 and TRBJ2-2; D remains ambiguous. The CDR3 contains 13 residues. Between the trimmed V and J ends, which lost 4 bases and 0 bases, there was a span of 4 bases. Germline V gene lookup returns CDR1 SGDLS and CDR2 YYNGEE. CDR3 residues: CASSPANTGELFF. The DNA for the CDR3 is TGTGCCAGCAGCCCAGCGAACACCGGGGAGCTGTTTTTT.

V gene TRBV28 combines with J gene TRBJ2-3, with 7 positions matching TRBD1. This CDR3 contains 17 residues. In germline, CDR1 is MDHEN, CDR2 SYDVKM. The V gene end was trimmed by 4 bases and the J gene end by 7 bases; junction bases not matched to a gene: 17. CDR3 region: CASSSWTGSTRQYTQYF. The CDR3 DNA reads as TGTGCCAGCAGTTCCTGGACAGGCTCTACCCGACAATATACGCAGTATTTT.

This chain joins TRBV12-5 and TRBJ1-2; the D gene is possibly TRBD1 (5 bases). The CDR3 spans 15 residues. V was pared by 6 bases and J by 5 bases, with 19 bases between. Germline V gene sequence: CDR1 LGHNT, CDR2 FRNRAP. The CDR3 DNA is TGTGCTAGTGGCCTCGGGGGGAGAACATCATATGGCTACACCTTC. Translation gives CASGLGGRTSYGYTF.

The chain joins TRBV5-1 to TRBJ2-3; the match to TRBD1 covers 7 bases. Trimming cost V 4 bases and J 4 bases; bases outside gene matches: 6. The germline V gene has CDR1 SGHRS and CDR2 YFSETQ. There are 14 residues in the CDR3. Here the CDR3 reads CASSDTGDADTQYF. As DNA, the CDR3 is TGCGCCAGCAGCGATACAGGGGACGCAGATACGCAGTATTTT.

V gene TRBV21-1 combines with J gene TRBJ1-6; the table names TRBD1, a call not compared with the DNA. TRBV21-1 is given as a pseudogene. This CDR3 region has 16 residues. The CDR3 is CASSTHRERGNSPLHF. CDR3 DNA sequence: TGTGCCAGCAGCACACACAGGGAAAGAGGGAATTCACCCCTCCACTTT.

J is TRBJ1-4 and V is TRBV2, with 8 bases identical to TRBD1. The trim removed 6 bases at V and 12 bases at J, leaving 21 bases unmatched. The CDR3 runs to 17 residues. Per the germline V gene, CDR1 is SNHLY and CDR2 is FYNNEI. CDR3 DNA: TGTGCCAGCAGGAACCTAAATGACAGGGGCCCCCTCTCGGAACTGTTTTTT. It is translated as CASRNLNDRGPLSELFF.

The CDR3 loop reads CASSGQTMGEAFF. For the CDR3, the DNA is TGTGCCAGCAGTGGACAGACCATGGGTGAAGCTTTCTTT. This chain links TRBV28 with TRBJ1-1; a weak D match, TRBD1 (6 bases). Between the trimmed V and J ends, which lost 5 bases and 7 bases, there was a span of 14 bases. The CDR3 has 13 residues. Per germline, CDR1 MDHEN and CDR2 SYDVKM. Combining the CDR3 with reference TRBV28 and TRBJ1-1 gives the whole variable domain DVKVTQSSRYLVKRTGEKVFLECVQDMDHENMFWYRQDPGLGLRLIYFSYDVKMKEKGDIPEGYSVSREKKERFSLILESASTNQTSMYLCASSGQTMGEAFFGQGTRLTVV.

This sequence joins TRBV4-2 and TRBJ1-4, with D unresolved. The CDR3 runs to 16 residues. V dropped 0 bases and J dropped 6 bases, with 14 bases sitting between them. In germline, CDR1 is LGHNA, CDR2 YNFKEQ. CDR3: CASSQEIGPGDEKLFF. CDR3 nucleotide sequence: TGTGCCAGCAGCCAAGAAATAGGCCCGGGAGATGAAAAACTGTTTTTT.

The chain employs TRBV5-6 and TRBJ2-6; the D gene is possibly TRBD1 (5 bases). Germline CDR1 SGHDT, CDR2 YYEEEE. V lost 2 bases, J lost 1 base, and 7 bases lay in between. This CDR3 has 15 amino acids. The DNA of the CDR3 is TGTGCCAGCAGCTTTAGGGGATCTGGGGCCAACGTCCTGACTTTC. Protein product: CASSFRGSGANVLTF.

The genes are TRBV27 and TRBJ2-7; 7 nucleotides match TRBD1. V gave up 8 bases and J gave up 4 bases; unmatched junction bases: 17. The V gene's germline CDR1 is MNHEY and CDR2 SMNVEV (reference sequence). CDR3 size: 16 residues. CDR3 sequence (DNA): TGTGCCAGCCCCCCCCGGGACAGAAGTAAATCATACGAGCAGTACGTC. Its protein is CASPPRDRSKSYEQYV.

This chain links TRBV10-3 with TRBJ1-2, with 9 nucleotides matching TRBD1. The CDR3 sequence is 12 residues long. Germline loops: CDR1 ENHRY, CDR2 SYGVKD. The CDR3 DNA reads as TGTGTAACCGGGACAGGGAACTATGGCTACACCTTC. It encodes CVTGTGNYGYTF.

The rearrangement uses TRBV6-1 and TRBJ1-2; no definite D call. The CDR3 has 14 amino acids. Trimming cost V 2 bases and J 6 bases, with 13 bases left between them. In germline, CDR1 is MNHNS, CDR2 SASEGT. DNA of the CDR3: TGTGCCAGCAGTGAATTCAGGCCGTCAAATGGCTACACCTTC. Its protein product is CASSEFRPSNGYTF.

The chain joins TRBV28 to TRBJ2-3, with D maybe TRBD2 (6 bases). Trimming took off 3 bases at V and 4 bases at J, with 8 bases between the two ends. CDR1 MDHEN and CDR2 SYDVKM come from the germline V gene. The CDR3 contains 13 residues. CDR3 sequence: CASSLEGSDTQYF. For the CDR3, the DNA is TGTGCCAGCAGTTTGGAGGGGTCAGATACGCAGTATTTT.

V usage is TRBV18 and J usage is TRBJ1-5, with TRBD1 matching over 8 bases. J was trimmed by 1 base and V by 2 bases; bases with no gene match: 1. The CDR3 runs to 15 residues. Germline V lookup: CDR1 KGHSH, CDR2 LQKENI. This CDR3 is CASSPTGGSNQPQHF. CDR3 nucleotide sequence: TGTGCCAGCTCACCAACAGGGGGGAGCAATCAGCCCCAGCATTTT.

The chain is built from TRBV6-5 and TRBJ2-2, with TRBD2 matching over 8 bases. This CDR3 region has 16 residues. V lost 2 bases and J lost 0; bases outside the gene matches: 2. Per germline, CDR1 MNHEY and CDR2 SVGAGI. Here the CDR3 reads CASSYNGGANTGELFF. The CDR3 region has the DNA TGTGCCAGCAGTTACAACGGGGGGGCGAACACCGGGGAGCTGTTTTTT.

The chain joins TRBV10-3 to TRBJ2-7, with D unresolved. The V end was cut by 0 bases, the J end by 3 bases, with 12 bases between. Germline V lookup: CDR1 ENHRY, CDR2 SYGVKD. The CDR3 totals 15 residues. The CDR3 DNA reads TGTGCCATCAGTGAGTCGAACAGTATCCTCTACGAGCAGTACGTC. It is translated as CAISESNSILYEQYV.

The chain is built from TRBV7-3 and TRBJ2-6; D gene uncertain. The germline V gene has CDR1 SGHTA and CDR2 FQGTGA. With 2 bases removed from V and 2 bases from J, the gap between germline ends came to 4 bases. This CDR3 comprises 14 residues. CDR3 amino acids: CASSLFTGANVLTF. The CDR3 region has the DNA TGTGCCAGCAGCTTATTCACTGGGGCCAACGTCCTGACTTTC.

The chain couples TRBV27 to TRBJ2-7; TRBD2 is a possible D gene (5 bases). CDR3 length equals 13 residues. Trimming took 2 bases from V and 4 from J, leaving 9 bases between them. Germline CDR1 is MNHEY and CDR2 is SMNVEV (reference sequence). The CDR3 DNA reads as TGTGCCAGCAGTTTACGATCGGGGTACGAGCAGTACGTC. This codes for CASSLRSGYEQYV.

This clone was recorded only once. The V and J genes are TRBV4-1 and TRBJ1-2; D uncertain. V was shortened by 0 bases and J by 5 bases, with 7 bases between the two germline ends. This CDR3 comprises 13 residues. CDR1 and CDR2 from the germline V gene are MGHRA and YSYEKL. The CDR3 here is CASSQESGYGYTF. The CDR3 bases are TGCGCCAGCAGCCAAGAATCAGGATATGGCTACACCTTC.

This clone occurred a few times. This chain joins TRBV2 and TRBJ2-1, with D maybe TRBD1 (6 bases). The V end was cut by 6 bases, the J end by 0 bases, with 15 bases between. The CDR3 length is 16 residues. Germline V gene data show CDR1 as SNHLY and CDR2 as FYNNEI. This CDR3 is CASRDPRDISYNEQFF. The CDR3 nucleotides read TGTGCCAGCAGGGATCCCAGGGACATCTCCTACAATGAGCAGTTCTTC.

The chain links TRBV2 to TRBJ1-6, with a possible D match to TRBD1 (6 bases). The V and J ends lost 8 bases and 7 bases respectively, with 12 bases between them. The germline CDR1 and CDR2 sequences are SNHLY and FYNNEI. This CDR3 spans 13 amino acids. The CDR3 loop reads CASQGQLNSPLHF. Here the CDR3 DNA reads TGTGCCAGCCAAGGACAGCTAAATTCACCCCTCCACTTT.

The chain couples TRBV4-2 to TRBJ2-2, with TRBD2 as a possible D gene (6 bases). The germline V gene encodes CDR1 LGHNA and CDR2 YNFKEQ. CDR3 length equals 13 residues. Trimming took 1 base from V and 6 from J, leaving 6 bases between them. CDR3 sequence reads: CASSQAGAGELFF. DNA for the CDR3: TGTGCCAGCAGCCAAGCGGGGGCCGGGGAGCTGTTTTTT.

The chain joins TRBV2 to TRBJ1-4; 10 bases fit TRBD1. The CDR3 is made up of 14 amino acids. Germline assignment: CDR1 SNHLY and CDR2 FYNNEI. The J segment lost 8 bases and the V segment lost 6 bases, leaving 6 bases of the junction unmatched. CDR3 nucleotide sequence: TGTGCCAGCAGGGTGACAGGGGGCCGGGAAAAACTGTTTTTT. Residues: CASRVTGGREKLFF.

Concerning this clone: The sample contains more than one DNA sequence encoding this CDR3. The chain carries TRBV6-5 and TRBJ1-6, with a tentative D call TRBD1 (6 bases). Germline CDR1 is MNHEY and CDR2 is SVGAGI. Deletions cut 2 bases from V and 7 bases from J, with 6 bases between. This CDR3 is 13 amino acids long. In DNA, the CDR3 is TGTGCCAGCAGTTACGACAGGAATTCACCCCTCCACTTT. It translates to CASSYDRNSPLHF.

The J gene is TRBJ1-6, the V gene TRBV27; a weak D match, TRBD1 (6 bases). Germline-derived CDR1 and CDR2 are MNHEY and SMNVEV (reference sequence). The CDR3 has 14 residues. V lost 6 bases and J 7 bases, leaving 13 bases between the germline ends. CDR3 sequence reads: CASSLRQGNSPLHF. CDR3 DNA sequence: TGTGCCAGCAGCCTACGGCAGGGGAATTCACCCCTCCACTTT.